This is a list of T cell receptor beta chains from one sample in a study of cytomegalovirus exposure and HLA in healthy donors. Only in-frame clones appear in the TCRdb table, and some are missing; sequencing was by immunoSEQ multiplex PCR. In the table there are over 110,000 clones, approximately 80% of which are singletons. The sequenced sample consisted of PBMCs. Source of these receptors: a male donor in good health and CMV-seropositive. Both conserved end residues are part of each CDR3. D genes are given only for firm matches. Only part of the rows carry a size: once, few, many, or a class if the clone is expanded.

cdr3_aa: CASSLASMDLPSYEQYF; cdr3_nt: TGTGCCAGCAGCTTGGCCAGTATGGACTTACCCTCCTACGAGCAGTACTTC; d_call: -; clone_size: -; j_call: TRBJ2-7; v_call: TRBV5-6
cdr3_aa: CASSLESYNEQFF; cdr3_nt: TGTGCCAGCAGCTTGGAGAGTTACAATGAGCAGTTCTTC; d_call: -; clone_size: -; j_call: TRBJ2-1; v_call: TRBV5-4
cdr3_aa: CASSGDNYEQYF; cdr3_nt: TGTGCCAGCAGCGGGGACAACTACGAGCAGTACTTC; d_call: -; clone_size: -; j_call: TRBJ2-7; v_call: TRBV11-3
cdr3_aa: CSVDDRADGYTF; cdr3_nt: TGCAGCGTGGATGACAGGGCGGATGGCTACACCTTC; d_call: TRBD1; clone_size: once; j_call: TRBJ1-2; v_call: TRBV29-1
cdr3_aa: CASAQAGLSYEQYF; cdr3_nt: TGTGCCAGCGCACAAGCGGGACTCTCCTACGAGCAGTACTTC; d_call: TRBD2; clone_size: -; j_call: TRBJ2-7; v_call: TRBV6-6
cdr3_aa: CASSFGQGVGETQYF; cdr3_nt: TGTGCCAGCAGTTTTGGACAGGGGGTCGGAGAGACCCAGTACTTC; d_call: TRBD1; clone_size: -; j_call: TRBJ2-5; v_call: TRBV27
cdr3_aa: CASSGTGETEAFF; cdr3_nt: TGTGCCAGCAGTGGGACAGGGGAGACTGAAGCTTTCTTT; d_call: TRBD1; clone_size: -; j_call: TRBJ1-1; v_call: TRBV6-1
cdr3_aa: CASGLVVGGQGYEQYF; cdr3_nt: TGTGCTAGTGGTTTGGTAGTCGGCGGACAGGGCTACGAGCAGTACTTC; d_call: TRBD1; clone_size: -; j_call: TRBJ2-7; v_call: TRBV12-5
cdr3_aa: CASSMVVATDTQYF; cdr3_nt: TGTGCCAGTAGTATGGTGGTAGCGACAGATACGCAGTATTTT; d_call: -; clone_size: -; j_call: TRBJ2-3; v_call: TRBV19
cdr3_aa: CASSPTGGRNQPQHF; cdr3_nt: TGTGCCAGCTCACCTACGGGGGGACGCAATCAGCCCCAGCATTTT; d_call: -; clone_size: -; j_call: TRBJ1-5; v_call: TRBV18
cdr3_aa: CASSLGQGAYNEQFF; cdr3_nt: TGCGCCAGCAGCTTGGGGCAGGGTGCCTACAATGAGCAGTTCTTC; d_call: -; clone_size: -; j_call: TRBJ2-1; v_call: TRBV5-1
cdr3_aa: CASSVAGDTEAFF; cdr3_nt: TGTGCCAGCAGCGTAGCAGGGGACACTGAAGCTTTCTTT; d_call: -; clone_size: few; j_call: TRBJ1-1; v_call: TRBV9
cdr3_aa: CASSEDPGDLLHSTDTQYF; cdr3_nt: TGTGCCAGCAGTGAAGATCCGGGGGACCTACTACACTCCACAGATACGCAGTATTTT; d_call: -; clone_size: -; j_call: TRBJ2-3; v_call: TRBV6-1
cdr3_aa: CASSLEGGGNIQYF; cdr3_nt: TGTGCCAGCAGCTTAGAAGGCGGGGGAAACATTCAGTACTTC; d_call: TRBD2; clone_size: -; j_call: TRBJ2-4; v_call: TRBV7-9
cdr3_aa: CASSLFGLGTSGRTKLYEQYF; cdr3_nt: TGCGCCAGCAGCTTGTTTGGGCTGGGGACTAGCGGGAGGACAAAACTCTACGAGCAGTACTTC; d_call: TRBD2; clone_size: -; j_call: TRBJ2-7; v_call: TRBV5-1
cdr3_aa: CASSPPGGGAPSYEQYF; cdr3_nt: TGTGCCAGCTCACCACCGGGTGGCGGGGCGCCTTCCTACGAGCAGTACTTC; d_call: -; clone_size: -; j_call: TRBJ2-7; v_call: TRBV18
cdr3_aa: CASRQGGYSNQPQHF; cdr3_nt: TGTGCCAGCAGACAGGGGGGATATAGCAATCAGCCCCAGCATTTT; d_call: TRBD1; clone_size: -; j_call: TRBJ1-5; v_call: TRBV6-1
cdr3_aa: CASSKQRTGQETQYF; cdr3_nt: TGTGCCAGCAGTAAACAGAGGACAGGCCAAGAGACCCAGTACTTC; d_call: -; clone_size: -; j_call: TRBJ2-5; v_call: TRBV21-1
cdr3_aa: CASSPEGGWYEQYF; cdr3_nt: TGTGCCAGCAGCCCCGAGGGAGGGTGGTACGAGCAGTACTTC; d_call: TRBD2; clone_size: -; j_call: TRBJ2-7; v_call: TRBV7-6
cdr3_aa: CASSFLGQEHPYEQYF; cdr3_nt: TGTGCCAGCAGCTTTTTGGGACAGGAACACCCCTACGAGCAGTACTTC; d_call: TRBD1; clone_size: -; j_call: TRBJ2-7; v_call: TRBV5-6
cdr3_aa: CASSWGTGNQPQHF; cdr3_nt: TGTGCCAGTAGCTGGGGGACAGGCAATCAGCCCCAGCATTTT; d_call: TRBD1; clone_size: -; j_call: TRBJ1-5; v_call: TRBV19
cdr3_aa: CSARGHRLNTEAFF; cdr3_nt: TGCAGCGCAAGGGGACATCGATTGAACACTGAAGCTTTCTTT; d_call: -; clone_size: -; j_call: TRBJ1-1; v_call: TRBV29-1
cdr3_aa: CASSHLGRVLEETQYF; cdr3_nt: TGCGCCAGCAGCCACCTGGGGAGGGTGTTGGAAGAGACCCAGTACTTC; d_call: TRBD2; clone_size: -; j_call: TRBJ2-5; v_call: TRBV4-1
cdr3_aa: CASSLTGDTGRAGELFF; cdr3_nt: TGTGCCAGCAGCTTAACAGGGGACACCGGGAGGGCCGGGGAGCTGTTTTTT; d_call: TRBD2; clone_size: few; j_call: TRBJ2-2; v_call: TRBV7-3
cdr3_aa: CASSQGWGGEMNTEAFF; cdr3_nt: TGCGCCAGCAGCCAAGGTTGGGGGGGAGAAATGAACACTGAAGCTTTCTTT; d_call: -; clone_size: -; j_call: TRBJ1-1; v_call: TRBV4-1
cdr3_aa: CASSQPGVYNTGELFF; cdr3_nt: TGTGCCAGCAGCCAACCGGGAGTTTATAACACCGGGGAGCTGTTTTTT; d_call: -; clone_size: -; j_call: TRBJ2-2; v_call: TRBV14
cdr3_aa: CASSPLGQDEKLFF; cdr3_nt: TGCGCCAGCAGCCCGCTGGGACAGGATGAAAAACTGTTTTTT; d_call: TRBD1; clone_size: once; j_call: TRBJ1-4; v_call: TRBV5-1
cdr3_aa: CASSLGGQGMTGELFF; cdr3_nt: TGTGCCAGCAGCTTAGGGGGACAGGGGATGACCGGGGAGCTGTTTTTT; d_call: TRBD1; clone_size: few; j_call: TRBJ2-2; v_call: TRBV7-2
cdr3_aa: CASSRDRFNPYEQYF; cdr3_nt: TGTGCCAGCTCACGGGACAGGTTCAATCCCTACGAGCAGTACTTC; d_call: TRBD1; clone_size: -; j_call: TRBJ2-7; v_call: TRBV18
cdr3_aa: CASSSTKGYYGYTF; cdr3_nt: TGTGCCAGCAGCTCAACCAAGGGGTACTATGGCTACACCTTC; d_call: -; clone_size: once; j_call: TRBJ1-2; v_call: TRBV6-5
cdr3_aa: CSVYGQTNTEAFF; cdr3_nt: TGCAGCGTCTACGGACAGACGAACACTGAAGCTTTCTTT; d_call: -; clone_size: -; j_call: TRBJ1-1; v_call: TRBV29-1
cdr3_aa: CASSLHAEQYF; cdr3_nt: TGTGCCAGCAGCCTCCACGCGGAGCAGTACTTC; d_call: -; clone_size: -; j_call: TRBJ2-7; v_call: TRBV7-9
cdr3_aa: CASRAGAGTGELFF; cdr3_nt: TGTGCCAGCAGAGCGGGAGCGGGCACCGGGGAGCTGTTTTTT; d_call: TRBD2; clone_size: -; j_call: TRBJ2-2; v_call: TRBV27
cdr3_aa: CASRRQGAHPYGYTF; cdr3_nt: TGTGCCAGCAGGCGACAGGGGGCGCATCCCTATGGCTACACCTTC; d_call: TRBD1; clone_size: -; j_call: TRBJ1-2; v_call: TRBV7-2
cdr3_aa: CASSAAGTGVSYEQYF; cdr3_nt: TGTGCCAGCAGTGCAGCCGGGACAGGGGTTTCCTACGAGCAGTACTTC; d_call: TRBD1; clone_size: -; j_call: TRBJ2-7; v_call: TRBV25-1
cdr3_aa: CASSLAENQPQHF; cdr3_nt: TGTGCCAGCAGCTTGGCCGAGAATCAGCCCCAGCATTTT; d_call: -; clone_size: -; j_call: TRBJ1-5; v_call: TRBV5-6
cdr3_aa: CASLGVTEAFF; cdr3_nt: TGTGCCAGCCTAGGTGTCACTGAAGCTTTCTTT; d_call: -; clone_size: -; j_call: TRBJ1-1; v_call: TRBV19
cdr3_aa: CASALGGSYNEQFF; cdr3_nt: TGTGCCAGCGCCCTGGGAGGCTCCTACAATGAGCAGTTCTTC; d_call: -; clone_size: -; j_call: TRBJ2-1; v_call: TRBV27
cdr3_aa: CASSEGNQETQYF; cdr3_nt: TGTGCCAGCTCAGAGGGAAACCAAGAGACCCAGTACTTC; d_call: -; clone_size: -; j_call: TRBJ2-5; v_call: TRBV18
cdr3_aa: CASSLARRSRQGEGDGYTF; cdr3_nt: TGTGCCAGCAGCTTGGCCCGTCGATCCCGGCAGGGTGAGGGGGATGGCTACACCTTC; d_call: -; clone_size: -; j_call: TRBJ1-2; v_call: TRBV5-6
cdr3_aa: CASSVGELYEQYF; cdr3_nt: TGTGCCAGCAGCGTAGGAGAACTTTACGAGCAGTACTTC; d_call: -; clone_size: -; j_call: TRBJ2-7; v_call: TRBV9
cdr3_aa: CASSGASGPYEQYF; cdr3_nt: TGTGCCAGCAGCGGGGCTAGCGGCCCCTACGAGCAGTACTTC; d_call: TRBD2; clone_size: -; j_call: TRBJ2-7; v_call: TRBV27
cdr3_aa: CASSPDGQYTGELFF; cdr3_nt: TGTGCCAGCAGCCCAGATGGACAGTACACCGGGGAGCTGTTTTTT; d_call: -; clone_size: -; j_call: TRBJ2-2; v_call: TRBV7-3
cdr3_aa: CATSRARGTSGGNEQFF; cdr3_nt: TGTGCCACCAGCAGAGCCCGGGGGACTAGCGGGGGGAATGAGCAGTTCTTC; d_call: TRBD2; clone_size: few; j_call: TRBJ2-1; v_call: TRBV15
cdr3_aa: CASSLGAGRGNYGYTF; cdr3_nt: TGTGCCAGCAGCTTAGGGGCGGGCAGGGGGAACTATGGCTACACCTTC; d_call: TRBD1; clone_size: -; j_call: TRBJ1-2; v_call: TRBV7-9